The entry below describes one T cell receptor beta chain. Its antigen is undetermined. Both 60 Vbeta primers and 13 Jbeta primers went into the PCR. Some clones are missing from TCRdb's copy, which holds only in-frame ones; the method was immunoSEQ multiplex PCR. The table lists under 150,000 clones, about 82% of them singletons, with 0.95% to 1.5% in the top ten. The data are from a study of cytomegalovirus exposure and HLA in healthy donors. On the study more broadly: Unique TCRs numbering roughly 80 million, obtained from HLA-typed donors, made up an early data release. Points from the study as a whole: The dataset shows that most TCR sequences were rare, while some public TCRs occurred in many donors. Later analysis showed TCR association rates varying by HLA locus, highest for DRB1 and lowest for HLA-C.

Trimming shortened V by 4 bases and J by 0 bases, and 13 bases separated the two germline ends. In germline, CDR1 is GTSNPN, CDR2 SVGIG (reference sequence). The CDR3 covers 15 residues. The rearrangement joins TRBV30 to TRBJ2-1; D remains ambiguous. The sequenced material came from PBMCs. The receptor comes from a boy between 5 and 17 years old in good health and CMV-seronegative. CDR3 sequence reads: CAWKRPRSSYNEQFF. CDR3 nucleotides: TGTGCCTGGAAAAGGCCTCGGAGCTCCTACAATGAGCAGTTCTTC.